This T cell receptor beta chain originates from a study of T cell responses to AZD1222 COVID-19 vaccine. This CDR3 region has 12 residues. V was pared by 1 base and J by 6 bases, with 8 bases between. In germline, CDR1 is SQVTM, CDR2 ANQGSEA. TCRdb's copy holds only in-frame clones and misses some; the assay was immunoSEQ multiplex PCR. The data show about 130,000 clones, 70% to 90% seen once. The gene calls are TRBV29-1 and TRBJ2-3; D may be TRBD2 (6 bases). Sample: peripheral blood, taken on day 0 of AZD1222 vaccination. This sequence originates from an adult in good health. CDR3 nucleotide sequence: TGCAGCGTTGAAGTAGCGGCGGATACGCAGTATTTT. This codes for CSVEVAADTQYF.